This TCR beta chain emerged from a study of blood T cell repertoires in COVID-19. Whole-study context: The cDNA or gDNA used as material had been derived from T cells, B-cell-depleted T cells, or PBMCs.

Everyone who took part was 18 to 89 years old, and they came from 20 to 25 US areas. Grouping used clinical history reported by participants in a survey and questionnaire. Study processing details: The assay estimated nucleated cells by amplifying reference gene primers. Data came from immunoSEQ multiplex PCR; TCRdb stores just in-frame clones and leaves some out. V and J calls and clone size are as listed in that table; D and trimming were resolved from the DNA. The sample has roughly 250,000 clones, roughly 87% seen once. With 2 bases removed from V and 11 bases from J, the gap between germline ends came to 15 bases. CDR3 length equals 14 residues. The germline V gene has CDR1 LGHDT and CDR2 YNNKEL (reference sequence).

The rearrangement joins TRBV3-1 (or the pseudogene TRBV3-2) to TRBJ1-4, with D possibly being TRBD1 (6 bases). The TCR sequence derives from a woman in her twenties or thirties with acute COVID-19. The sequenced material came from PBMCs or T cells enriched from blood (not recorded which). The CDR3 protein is CASSQHVGGRKLFF. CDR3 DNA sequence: TGTGCCAGCAGCCAACACGTAGGGGGACGGAAACTGTTTTTT.